Presented here are 10 T cell receptor beta chains from one specimen sequenced in a study of T cell repertoires in cytomegalovirus infection. TCRdb analysed the reads with MiXCR anew, one entry per CDR3 protein. The sample has 110,000 or so distinct CDR3 sequences, 30% to 35% seen once. These receptors have no known antigen. The source material was CD8+ T cells from cultured PBMCs, sampled from culture after CMV antigen stimulation. Receptor source: a human donor in good health (CMV status not recorded). Some clones in this sample may be carry-over from other donors' samples.

This clonotype was observed a handful of times. The V and J genes are TRBV7-2 and TRBJ2-5; D not certain. Germline CDR1 is SGHTA and CDR2 is FQGNSA. Between the trimmed V and J ends, which lost 2 bases and 5 bases, there was a span of 9 bases. The CDR3 length is 13 residues. The DNA of the CDR3 is TGTGCCAGCAGCTTAAACTCCAGGGAGACCCAGTACTTC. Translating it yields CASSLNSRETQYF.

The chain is built from TRBV9 and TRBJ1-2; 7 positions agree with TRBD1. Losses at the gene ends were 8 bases for V and 5 bases for J; bases not matched to a gene: 15. This CDR3 region has 15 residues. In germline, CDR1 is SGDLS, CDR2 YYNGEE. In DNA form, the CDR3 reads TGTGCCAGTGGGTCCGGGACAGTTGACTGGTATGGCTACACCTTC. Its protein is CASGSGTVDWYGYTF. Drawing the rest from reference TRBV9 and TRBJ1-2, the complete variable domain is DSGVTQTPKHLITATGQRVTLRCSPRSGDLSVYWYQQSLDQGLQFLIQYYNGEERAKGNILERFSAQQFPDLHSELNLSSLELGDSALYFCASGSGTVDWYGYTFGSGTRLTVV.

This clonotype has at least ten counts. The rearrangement joins TRBV7-2 to TRBJ1-5; the D is unclear. The germline gives CDR1 SGHTA, CDR2 FQGNSA. Trimming cost V 5 bases and J 1 base, with 18 bases left between them. The length of the CDR3 is 17 residues. DNA of the CDR3: TGTGCCAGCAGCCCGACGAGAGCCGGGAGAAGCAATCAGCCCCAGCATTTT. It yields the protein CASSPTRAGRSNQPQHF. Variable domain in full (rest from reference TRBV7-2 and TRBJ1-5): GAGVSQSPSNKVTEKGKDVELRCDPISGHTALYWYRQSLGQGLEFLIYFQGNSAPDKSGLPSDRFSAERTGGSVSTLTIQRTQQEDSAVYLCASSPTRAGRSNQPQHFGDGTRLSIL.

This clonotype was detected many times. The chain links TRBV5-5 to TRBJ1-1, with a tentative D call TRBD1 (6 bases). Trimming removed 1 base from V and 3 bases from J, with 10 bases in between. The germline V gene encodes CDR1 SGHKS and CDR2 YYEKEE (reference sequence). The CDR3 extends over 14 amino acids. The CDR3 spells CASSLNRVYTEAFF. In DNA form, the CDR3 reads TGTGCCAGCAGCTTGAACAGGGTTTACACTGAAGCTTTCTTT.

A word on this clonotype: A much larger clone is a single base away; this may be a read error. The genes are TRBV7-8 and TRBJ1-1, with a possible D match to TRBD1 (6 bases). The germline gives CDR1 SGHVS, CDR2 FQNEAQ. The length of the CDR3 is 14 residues. CDR3 nucleotide sequence: TGTGCCAGCAGCTCAGGGGAGGGGAACACTGAACCTTTCTTT. Its translation is CASSSGEGNTEPFF.

The chain uses TRBV19 and TRBJ2-3; 8 bases fit TRBD1. This CDR3 contains 14 residues. The J segment lost 3 bases and the V segment lost 3 bases, leaving 2 bases of the junction unmatched. Per germline, CDR1 LNHDA and CDR2 SQIVND (reference sequence). Here the CDR3 DNA reads TGTGCCAGTAGTATCGACAGGGGAACAGATACGCAGTATTTT. It yields the protein CASSIDRGTDTQYF.

This clonotype has at least ten counts. The chain carries TRBV7-2 and TRBJ2-6; TRBD2 matches at 10 bases. The CDR3 loop spans 20 amino acids. CDR1 and CDR2 from the germline V gene are SGHTA and FQGNSA. V dropped 5 bases and J dropped 0; count of bases not matched to a gene: 13. CDR3 region: CASSPRHLAGVSSGANVLTF. The CDR3 bases are TGTGCCAGCAGCCCCCGACACCTAGCGGGGGTGAGCTCTGGGGCCAACGTCCTGACTTTC.

This clonotype was observed a handful of times. The rearrangement uses TRBV6-1 and TRBJ2-3; 7 bases align to TRBD1. The length of the CDR3 is 14 residues. The germline gives CDR1 MNHNS, CDR2 SASEGT. After removal of 7 bases from V and 2 bases from J, the junction contained 6 bases not matched to a gene. This CDR3 reads CASKGDSFTDTQYF. The CDR3 DNA sequence: TGTGCCAGCAAAGGGGACAGCTTCACAGATACGCAGTATTTT.

V gene TRBV18 combines with J gene TRBJ2-7; D remains unclear. The CDR3 contains 12 residues. Per germline, CDR1 KGHSH and CDR2 LQKENI. The germline V and J ends were trimmed by 1 base and 7 bases, with 8 bases remaining between them. The CDR3 sequence: CASSPQAEEQYF. The CDR3 DNA is TGTGCCAGCTCACCACAGGCAGAAGAGCAGTACTTC.

This chain uses TRBV7-2 with TRBJ2-3; D is tentatively TRBD1 or TRBD2 (5 bases each). Trimming shortened V by 1 base and J by 0 bases, and 11 bases separated the two germline ends. This CDR3 spans 16 amino acids. Germline V gene sequence: CDR1 SGHTA, CDR2 FQGNSA. The CDR3 sequence: CASSLVPGPSTDTQYF. For the CDR3, the DNA is TGTGCCAGCAGCTTAGTGCCGGGGCCTAGCACAGATACGCAGTATTTT. The full variable domain, completed using reference TRBV7-2 and TRBJ2-3, is GAGVSQSPSNKVTEKGKDVELRCDPISGHTALYWYRQSLGQGLEFLIYFQGNSAPDKSGLPSDRFSAERTGGSVSTLTIQRTQQEDSAVYLCASSLVPGPSTDTQYFGPGTRLTVL.